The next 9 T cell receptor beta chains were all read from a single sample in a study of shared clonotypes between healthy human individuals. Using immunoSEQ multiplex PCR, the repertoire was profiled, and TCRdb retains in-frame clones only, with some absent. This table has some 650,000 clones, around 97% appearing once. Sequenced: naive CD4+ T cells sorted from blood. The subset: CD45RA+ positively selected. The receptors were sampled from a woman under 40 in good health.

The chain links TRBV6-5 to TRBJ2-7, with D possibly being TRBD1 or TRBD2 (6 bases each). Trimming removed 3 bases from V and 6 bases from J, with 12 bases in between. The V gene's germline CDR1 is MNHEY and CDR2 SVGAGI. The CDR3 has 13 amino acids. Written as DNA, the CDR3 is TGTGCCAGCAGTTATCTAGGGGGGTCCGAGCAGTACTTC. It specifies CASSYLGGSEQYF.

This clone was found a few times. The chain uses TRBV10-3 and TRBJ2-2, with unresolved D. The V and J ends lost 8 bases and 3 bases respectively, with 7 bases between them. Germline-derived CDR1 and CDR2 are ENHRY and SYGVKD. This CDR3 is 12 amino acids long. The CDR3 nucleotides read TGTGCCATCGGTACGGACACCGGGGAGCTGTTTTTT. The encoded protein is CAIGTDTGELFF.

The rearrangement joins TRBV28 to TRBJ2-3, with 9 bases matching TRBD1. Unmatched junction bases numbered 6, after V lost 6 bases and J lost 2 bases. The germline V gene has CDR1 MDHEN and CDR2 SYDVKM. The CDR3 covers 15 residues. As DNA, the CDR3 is TGTGCCAGCAGCCCTCGGACAGGGGTCACAGATACGCAGTATTTT. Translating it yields CASSPRTGVTDTQYF.

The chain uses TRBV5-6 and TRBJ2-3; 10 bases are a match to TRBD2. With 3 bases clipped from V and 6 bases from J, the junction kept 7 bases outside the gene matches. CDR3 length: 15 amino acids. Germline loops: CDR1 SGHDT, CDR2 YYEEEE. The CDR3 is CASSSSSGSWDTQYF. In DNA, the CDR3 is TGTGCCAGCAGCTCATCTAGCGGGAGTTGGGATACGCAGTATTTT.

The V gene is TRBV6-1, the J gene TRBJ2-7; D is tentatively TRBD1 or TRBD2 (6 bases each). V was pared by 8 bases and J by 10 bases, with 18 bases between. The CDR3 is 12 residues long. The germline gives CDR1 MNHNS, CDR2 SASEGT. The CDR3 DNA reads TGTGCCAGCCTTCGAAGGGGGGACAATCAGTACTTC. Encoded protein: CASLRRGDNQYF.

In DNA form, the CDR3 reads TGTGCCAGCAGTACGGGGAACCCCCACGAGCAGTACTTC. Translation gives CASSTGNPHEQYF. The V call is TRBV6-1, the J call TRBJ2-7; possibly TRBD2 for D (5 bases). V lost 5 bases to trimming and J lost 5 bases, with 13 bases between them. The CDR3 has 13 amino acids. CDR1 is MNHNS and CDR2 is SASEGT in the germline V gene.

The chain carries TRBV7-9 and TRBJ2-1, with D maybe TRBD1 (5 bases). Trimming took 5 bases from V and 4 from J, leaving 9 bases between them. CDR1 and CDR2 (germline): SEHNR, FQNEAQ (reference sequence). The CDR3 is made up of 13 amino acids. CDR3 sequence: CASSQDNYNEQFF. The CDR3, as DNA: TGTGCCAGCAGCCAGGACAATTACAATGAGCAGTTCTTC.

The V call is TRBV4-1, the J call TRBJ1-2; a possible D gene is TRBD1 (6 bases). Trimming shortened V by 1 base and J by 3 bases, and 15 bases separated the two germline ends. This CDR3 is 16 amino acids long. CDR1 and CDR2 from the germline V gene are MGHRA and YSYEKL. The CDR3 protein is CASSQGPGQSHYGYTF. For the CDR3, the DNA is TGCGCCAGCAGCCAAGGGCCTGGACAGTCCCACTATGGCTACACCTTC.

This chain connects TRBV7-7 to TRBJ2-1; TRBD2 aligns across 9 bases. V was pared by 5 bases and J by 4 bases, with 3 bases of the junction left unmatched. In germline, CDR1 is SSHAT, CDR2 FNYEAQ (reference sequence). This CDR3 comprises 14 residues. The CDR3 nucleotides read TGTGCCAGCAGCCCGGGACTAGCTTACAATGAGCAGTTCTTC. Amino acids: CASSPGLAYNEQFF. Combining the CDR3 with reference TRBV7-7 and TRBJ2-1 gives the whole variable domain GAGVSQSPRYKVTKRGQDVTLRCDPISSHATLYWYQQALGQGPEFLTYFNYEAQPDKSGLPSDRFSAERPEGSISTLTIQRTEQRDSAMYRCASSPGLAYNEQFFGPGTRLTVL.